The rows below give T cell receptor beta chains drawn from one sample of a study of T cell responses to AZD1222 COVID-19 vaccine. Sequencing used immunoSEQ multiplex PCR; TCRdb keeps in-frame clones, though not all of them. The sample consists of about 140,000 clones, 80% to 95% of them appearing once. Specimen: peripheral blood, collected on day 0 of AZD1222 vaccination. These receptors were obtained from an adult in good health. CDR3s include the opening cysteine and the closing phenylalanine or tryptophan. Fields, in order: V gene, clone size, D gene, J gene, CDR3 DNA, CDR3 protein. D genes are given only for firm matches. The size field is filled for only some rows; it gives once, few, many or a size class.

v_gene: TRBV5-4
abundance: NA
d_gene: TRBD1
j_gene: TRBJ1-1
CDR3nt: TGTGCCAGCAGCGTTGACAGGGCCGGGGGCACTGAAGCTTTCTTT
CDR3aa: CASSVDRAGGTEAFF

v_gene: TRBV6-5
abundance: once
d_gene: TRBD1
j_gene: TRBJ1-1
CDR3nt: TGTGCCAGCAGTTACTCAGGGACAGGGGTGACTGAAGCTTTCTTT
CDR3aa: CASSYSGTGVTEAFF

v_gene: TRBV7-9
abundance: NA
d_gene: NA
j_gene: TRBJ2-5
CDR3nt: TGTGCCAGCAGCTTAAAGGAGACCCAGTACTTC
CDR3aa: CASSLKETQYF

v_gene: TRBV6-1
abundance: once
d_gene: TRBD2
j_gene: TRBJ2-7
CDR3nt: TGTGCCAGCAGTGATCCTAGCGGGCTTTTCTACGAGCAGTACTTC
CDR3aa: CASSDPSGLFYEQYF

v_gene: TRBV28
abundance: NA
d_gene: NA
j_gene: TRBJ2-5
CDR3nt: TGTGCCAGCAGACGTTCATGGGGGGCGGGAGAGACCCAGTACTTC
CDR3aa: CASRRSWGAGETQYF

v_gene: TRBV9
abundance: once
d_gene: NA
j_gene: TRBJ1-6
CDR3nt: TGTGCCAGCAGCGTAAGTGGGGATTCAAGTAATTCACCCCTCCACTTT
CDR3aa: CASSVSGDSSNSPLHF

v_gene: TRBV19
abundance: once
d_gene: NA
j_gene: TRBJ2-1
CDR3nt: TGTGCCAGTAGTACCAGGGGGACTAATGAGCAGTTCTTC
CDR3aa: CASSTRGTNEQFF

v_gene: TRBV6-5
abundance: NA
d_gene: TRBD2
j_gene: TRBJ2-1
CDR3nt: TGTGCCAGCAGTTACTGGACTAGCGGGAAAGTGAATGAGCAGTTCTTC
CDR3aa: CASSYWTSGKVNEQFF

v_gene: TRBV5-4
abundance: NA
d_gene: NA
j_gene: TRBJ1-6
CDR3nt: TGTGCCAGCAGCATCCGGGAACCAAATTCACCCCTCCACTTT
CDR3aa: CASSIREPNSPLHF

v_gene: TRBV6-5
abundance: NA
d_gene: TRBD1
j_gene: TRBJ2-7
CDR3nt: TGTGCCAGCAGGTCAACAGGGGGCGAGCAGTACTTC
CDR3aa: CASRSTGGEQYF

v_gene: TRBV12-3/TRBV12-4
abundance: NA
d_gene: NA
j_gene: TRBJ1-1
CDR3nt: TGTGCCAGCAGCCCTGGGGGTGGCACTGAAGCTTTCTTT
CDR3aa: CASSPGGGTEAFF

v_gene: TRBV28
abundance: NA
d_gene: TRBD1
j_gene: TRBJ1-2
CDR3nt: TGTGCCAGCAGTATCCCCCCCGGGGACAGGGCTGGGGGCTACACCTTC
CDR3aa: CASSIPPGDRAGGYTF

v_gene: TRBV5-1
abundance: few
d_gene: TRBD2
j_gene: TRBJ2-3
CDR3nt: TGCGCCAGCAGCTTCGGGACTACATTCACAGATACGCAGTATTTT
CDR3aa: CASSFGTTFTDTQYF

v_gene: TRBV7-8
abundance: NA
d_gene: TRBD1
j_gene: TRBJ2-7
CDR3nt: TGTGCCAGCAGCTTAGGAGGGACAGCAAACTACGAGCAGTACTTC
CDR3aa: CASSLGGTANYEQYF

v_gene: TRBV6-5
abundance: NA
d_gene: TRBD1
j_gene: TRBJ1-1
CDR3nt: TGTGCCAGCACCGAGACAGGGACGAACACTGAAGCTTTCTTT
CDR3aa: CASTETGTNTEAFF

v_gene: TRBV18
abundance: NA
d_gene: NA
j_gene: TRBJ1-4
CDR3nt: TGTGCCAGCTCACCTGCCCGAGGACGGGACGAAAAACTGTTTTTT
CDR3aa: CASSPARGRDEKLFF

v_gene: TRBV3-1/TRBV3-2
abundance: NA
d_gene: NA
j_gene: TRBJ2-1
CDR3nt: TGTGCCAGCAGCTCTTACGGTACTACCTCCTACAATGAGCAGTTCTTC
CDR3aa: CASSSYGTTSYNEQFF

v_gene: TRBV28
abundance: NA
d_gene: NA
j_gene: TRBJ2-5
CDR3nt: TGTGCCAGCAAAGGGGTGGATGAGACCCAGTACTTC
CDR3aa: CASKGVDETQYF

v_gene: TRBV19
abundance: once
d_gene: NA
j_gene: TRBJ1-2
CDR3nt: TGTGCCAGTAGTATTGTACAGGACTATGGCTACACCTTC
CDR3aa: CASSIVQDYGYTF

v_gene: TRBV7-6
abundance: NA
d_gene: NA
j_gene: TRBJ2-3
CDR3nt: TGTGCCAGCAGCACGGGACCCCGTGTGCCGCAGTATTTT
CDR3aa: CASSTGPRVPQYF

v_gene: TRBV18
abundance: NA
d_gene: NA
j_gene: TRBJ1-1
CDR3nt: TGTGCCAGCTCACACTCCCGGGCGAGGACGGAAACTGAAGCTTTCTTT
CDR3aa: CASSHSRARTETEAFF

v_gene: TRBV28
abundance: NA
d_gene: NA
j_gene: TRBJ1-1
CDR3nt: TGTGCCAGCAGTTTGGGCGGGGCCTTGAACACTGAAGCTTTCTTT
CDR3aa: CASSLGGALNTEAFF

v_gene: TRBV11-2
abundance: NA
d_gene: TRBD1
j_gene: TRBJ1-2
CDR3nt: TGTGCCAGCAGCTCGATTCCAACAGGGGGAAATGGCTACACCTTC
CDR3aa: CASSSIPTGGNGYTF

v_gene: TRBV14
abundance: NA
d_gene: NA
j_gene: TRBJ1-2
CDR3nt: TGTGCCAGCAAAAGGGGGGGCAACTATGGCTACACCTTC
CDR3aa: CASKRGGNYGYTF

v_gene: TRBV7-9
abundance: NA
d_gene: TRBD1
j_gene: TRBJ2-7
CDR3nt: TGTGCCAGCAGCTTAGACCCCTCGGGACAGGGGGAGCAGTACTTC
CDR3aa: CASSLDPSGQGEQYF

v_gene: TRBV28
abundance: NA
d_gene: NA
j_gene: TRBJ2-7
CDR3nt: TGTGCCAGCAGTGCCCCTTCGGGGGGCGTCAAGCACGAGCAGTACTTC
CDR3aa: CASSAPSGGVKHEQYF

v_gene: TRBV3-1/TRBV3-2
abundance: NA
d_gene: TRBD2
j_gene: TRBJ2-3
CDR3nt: TGTGCCAGCAGCCAAGGAAGCGGGGCTAGCACAGATACGCAGTATTTT
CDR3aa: CASSQGSGASTDTQYF

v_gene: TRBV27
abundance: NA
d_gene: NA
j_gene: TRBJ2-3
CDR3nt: TGTGCCAGCAGTTTAAATGGGGGCGACCTGTATTTT
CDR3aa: CASSLNGGDLYF

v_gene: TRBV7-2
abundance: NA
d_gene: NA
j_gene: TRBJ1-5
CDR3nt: TGTGCCAGCGGTTGGGATAGCAATCAGCCCCAGCATTTT
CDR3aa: CASGWDSNQPQHF

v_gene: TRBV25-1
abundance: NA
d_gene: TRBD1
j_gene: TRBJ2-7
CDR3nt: TGTGCCAGCAGAGACGAGAAACAGGGGGCGTTGGCCGAGCAGTACTTC
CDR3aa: CASRDEKQGALAEQYF

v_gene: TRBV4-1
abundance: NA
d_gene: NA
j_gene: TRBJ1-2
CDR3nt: TGCGCCAGCAGCCAGAACTATGGCTACACCTTC
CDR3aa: CASSQNYGYTF

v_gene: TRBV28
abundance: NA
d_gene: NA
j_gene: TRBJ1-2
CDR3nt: TGTGCCAGCAGTTTCTGGGCGGCAGAAATTTATGGCTACACCTTC
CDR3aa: CASSFWAAEIYGYTF